The source of this T cell receptor beta chain is a study of blood T cell repertoires in COVID-19. About the study: Sites across the United States, Italy and Spain contributed samples from acute and convalescent COVID-19. From T cells, B-cell-depleted T cells, or PBMCs came the material, which was cDNA or gDNA.

The CDR3 sequence is 15 residues long. Authors' methods: Estimation of nucleated cell counts was performed using reference gene primer amplification. Repertoires were generated with immunoSEQ multiplex PCR, while TCRdb's copy carries only in-frame clones and drops some. The V and J calls and clone size are taken from that table; D and trimming were inferred from the DNA. Of more than 150,000 clones in the sample, roughly 80% are singletons; the top ten hold over 11%. The receptor was isolated from a woman aged 80 or over with acute or convalescent COVID-19. Source material: peripheral blood. The chain joins TRBV21-1 to TRBJ1-5; the listed D gene, TRBD1, was not tested against the DNA. TRBV21-1 is designated a pseudogene. CDR3 residues: CASSFRDRSNQPQHF. CDR3 bases: TGTGCCAGCAGCTTCCGGGACAGGAGCAATCAGCCCCAGCATTTT.